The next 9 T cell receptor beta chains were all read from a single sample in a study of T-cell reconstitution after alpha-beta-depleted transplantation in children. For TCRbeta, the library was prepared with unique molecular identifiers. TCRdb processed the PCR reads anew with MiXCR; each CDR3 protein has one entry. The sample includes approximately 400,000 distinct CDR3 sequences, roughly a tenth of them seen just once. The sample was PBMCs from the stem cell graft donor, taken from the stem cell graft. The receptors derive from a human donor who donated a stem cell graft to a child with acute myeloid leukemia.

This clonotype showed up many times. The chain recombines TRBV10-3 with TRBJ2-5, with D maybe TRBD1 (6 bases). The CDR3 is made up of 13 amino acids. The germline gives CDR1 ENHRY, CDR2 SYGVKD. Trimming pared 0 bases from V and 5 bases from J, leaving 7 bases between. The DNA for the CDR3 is TGTGCCATCAGTGAGTCGGGGGCGGAGACCCAGTACTTC. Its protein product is CAISESGAETQYF.

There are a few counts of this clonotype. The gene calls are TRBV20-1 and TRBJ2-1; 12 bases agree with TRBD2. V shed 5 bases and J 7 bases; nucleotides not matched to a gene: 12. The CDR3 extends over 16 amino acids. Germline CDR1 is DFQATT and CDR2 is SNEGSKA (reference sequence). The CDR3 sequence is CSASRLAGVQRNEQFF. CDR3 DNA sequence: TGCAGTGCTTCCCGACTAGCGGGAGTTCAAAGAAATGAGCAGTTCTTC.

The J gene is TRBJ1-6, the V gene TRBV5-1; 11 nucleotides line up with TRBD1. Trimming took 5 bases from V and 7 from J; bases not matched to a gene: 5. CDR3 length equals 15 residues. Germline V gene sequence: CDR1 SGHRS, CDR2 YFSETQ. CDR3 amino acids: CASSEGQGANSPLHF. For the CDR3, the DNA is TGCGCCAGCAGTGAAGGACAGGGGGCGAATTCACCCCTCCACTTT.

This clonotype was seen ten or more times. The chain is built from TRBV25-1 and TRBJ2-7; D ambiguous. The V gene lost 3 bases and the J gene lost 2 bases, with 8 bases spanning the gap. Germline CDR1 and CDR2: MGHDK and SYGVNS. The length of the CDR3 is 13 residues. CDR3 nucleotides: TGTGCCAGCAGTGAGGCAGTGACCTACGAGCAGTACTTC. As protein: CASSEAVTYEQYF.

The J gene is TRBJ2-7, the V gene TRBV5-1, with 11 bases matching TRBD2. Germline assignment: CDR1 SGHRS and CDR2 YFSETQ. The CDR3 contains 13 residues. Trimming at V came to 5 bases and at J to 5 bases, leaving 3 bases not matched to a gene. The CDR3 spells CASRGLAENEQYF. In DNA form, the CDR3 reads TGCGCCAGCAGGGGACTAGCGGAAAACGAGCAGTACTTC.

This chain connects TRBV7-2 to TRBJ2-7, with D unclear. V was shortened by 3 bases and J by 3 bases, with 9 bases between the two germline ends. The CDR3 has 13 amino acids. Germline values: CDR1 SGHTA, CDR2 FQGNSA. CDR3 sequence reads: CASSFRNNYEQYF. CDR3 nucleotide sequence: TGTGCCAGCAGCTTCCGAAACAACTACGAGCAGTACTTC. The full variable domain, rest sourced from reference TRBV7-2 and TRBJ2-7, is GAGVSQSPSNKVTEKGKDVELRCDPISGHTALYWYRQSLGQGLEFLIYFQGNSAPDKSGLPSDRFSAERTGGSVSTLTIQRTQQEDSAVYLCASSFRNNYEQYFGPGTRLTVT.

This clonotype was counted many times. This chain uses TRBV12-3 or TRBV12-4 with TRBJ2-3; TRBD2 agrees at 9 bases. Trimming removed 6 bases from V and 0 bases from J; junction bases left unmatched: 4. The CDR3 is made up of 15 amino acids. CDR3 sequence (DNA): TGTGCCAGCAGCACAAGCGGGGGGAGCACAGATACGCAGTATTTT. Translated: CASSTSGGSTDTQYF.

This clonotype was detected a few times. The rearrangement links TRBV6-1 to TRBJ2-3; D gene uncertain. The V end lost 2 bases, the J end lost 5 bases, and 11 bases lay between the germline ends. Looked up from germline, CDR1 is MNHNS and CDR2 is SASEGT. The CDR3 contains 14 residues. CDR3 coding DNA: TGTGCCAGCAGTGAACAGGCCAGCGTAGATACGCAGTATTTT. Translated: CASSEQASVDTQYF.

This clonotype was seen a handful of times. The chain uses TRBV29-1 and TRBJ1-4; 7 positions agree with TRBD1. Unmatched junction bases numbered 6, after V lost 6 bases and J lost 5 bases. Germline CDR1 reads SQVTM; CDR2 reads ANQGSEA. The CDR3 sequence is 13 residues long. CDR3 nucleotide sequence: TGCAGCGTGACAGGGCCGGGAAATGAAAAACTGTTTTTT. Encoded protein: CSVTGPGNEKLFF.